This TCR beta chain was found in a study of regulatory T cells in long-lasting Graves disease. General study findings and limits: Among persistent patients, a larger number of public clonotypes were shared (around 3,000) than among newly diagnosed patients (around 980). There were preferences for TRBV28, TRBJ1-2 and TRBJ2-5 in persistent disease.

As for time point: newly diagnosed GD, antithyroid drugs for less than 3 months. Generation of the TCR library employed RNA extracted from PBMCs. Assembly of TCR beta libraries relied on iRepertoire HTBI primers together with Arm-PCR of CDR3 regions. TCRdb passed the multiplex PCR reads through MiXCR, listing each CDR3 protein once. The sample includes more than 450,000 distinct CDR3 sequences, roughly 16% of them seen just once. There are 12 residues in the CDR3. V shed 7 bases and J 4 bases; nucleotides not matched to a gene: 2. Germline values: CDR1 SQVTM, CDR2 ANQGSEA. Of note for this clonotype: Its target is unknown.

The data were also submitted as part of a second study, on T cells in Graves' hyperthyroidism and ophthalmopathy. Per that paper: TCR CDR3 underwent first-round RT-PCR with the HTBI primer set. Most thyroid clonotypes expanded above 0.001 appeared in blood too.

The origin of this receptor is a man aged 40-49 years with Graves disease. V usage is TRBV29-1 and J usage is TRBJ2-5; 11 bases agree with TRBD1. The sample in question was peripheral blood mononuclear cells (PBMCs), obtained at new diagnosis, from a patient treated with antithyroid drugs. The CDR3 DNA is TGCAGCGGGGGACAGGGGGGAGAGACCCAGTACTTC. Amino acids: CSGGQGGETQYF.